The subject of this entry is one T cell receptor beta chain. The antigen remains unidentified. This entry is derived from a study of cytomegalovirus exposure and HLA in healthy donors. Overall study: From 170 million or so T cells, an earlier analysis saw some 120 million unique TCR beta sequences.

Study-level findings and limits: As a later analysis revealed, most CMV-associated TCR beta chains appeared HLA-restricted.

The CDR3 loop spans 14 amino acids. Trimming took 2 bases from V and 3 from J, leaving 8 bases between them. Germline CDR1 KGHSH, CDR2 LQKENI. Use of 60 Vbeta and 13 Jbeta primers characterized the PCR. TCRdb keeps only in-frame clones here, not all; method: immunoSEQ multiplex PCR. This table holds some 140,000 clones, 60% to 80% found once. Nominally healthy donors provided the samples, though records likely missed some immune exposures. The TCR comes from a man aged 25-40 years in good health and CMV-seronegative. The sequenced material came from PBMCs. The J gene is TRBJ2-1, the V gene TRBV18, with D uncertain. The CDR3 DNA sequence: TGTGCCAGCTCACCAGGGCAGAGCTACAATGAGCAGTTCTTC. As protein: CASSPGQSYNEQFF. Using reference TRBV18 and TRBJ2-1 for the parts outside the CDR3, the full variable domain is NAGVMQNPRHLVRRRGQEARLRCSPMKGHSHVYWYRQLPEEGLKFMVYLQKENIIDESGMPKERFSAEFPKEGPSILRIQQVVRGDSAAYFCASSPGQSYNEQFFGPGTRLTVL.